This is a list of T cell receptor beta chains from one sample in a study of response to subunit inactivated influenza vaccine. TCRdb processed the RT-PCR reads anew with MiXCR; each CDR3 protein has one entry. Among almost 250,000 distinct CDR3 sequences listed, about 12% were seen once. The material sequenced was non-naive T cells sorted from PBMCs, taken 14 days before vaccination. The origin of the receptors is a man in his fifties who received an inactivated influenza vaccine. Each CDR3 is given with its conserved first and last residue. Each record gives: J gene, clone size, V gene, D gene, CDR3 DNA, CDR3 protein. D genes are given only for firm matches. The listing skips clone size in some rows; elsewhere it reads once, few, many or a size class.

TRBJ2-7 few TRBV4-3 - TGCGCCAGCAGCCAAGACGGGAGCCACTCCTACGAGCAGTACTTC CASSQDGSHSYEQYF
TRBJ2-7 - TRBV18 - TGTGCCAGCTCACCCGAGCAAGTCTCCTACGAGCAGTACTTC CASSPEQVSYEQYF
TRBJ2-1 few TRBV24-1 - TGTGCCACCAGTGATTTGACAGGGTCCTACAATGAGCAGTTCTTC CATSDLTGSYNEQFF
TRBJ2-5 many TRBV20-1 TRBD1 TGCAGTGCTAGAGAGACAGGGCTGACCCAGTACTTC CSARETGLTQYF
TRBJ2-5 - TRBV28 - TGTGCCAGCAGTTTATTCCGCAGGAGGAAACAAGAGACCCAGTACTTC CASSLFRRRKQETQYF
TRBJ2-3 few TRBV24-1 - TGTGCCACCAGTCCGCCCTTCACAGATACGCAGTATTTT CATSPPFTDTQYF
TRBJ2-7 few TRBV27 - TGTGCCAGCAGTTCAATAACAAACAGGGTTACCTACGAGCAGTACTTC CASSSITNRVTYEQYF
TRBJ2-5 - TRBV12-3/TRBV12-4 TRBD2 TGTGCCAGCAGTGGGAGCGGGAGGGGGTTTGAAAAGACCCAGTACTTC CASSGSGRGFEKTQYF
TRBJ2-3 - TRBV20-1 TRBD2 TGCAGTGCTACCGCACTAGCGGGAGATGGAGCAGATACGCAGTATTTT CSATALAGDGADTQYF
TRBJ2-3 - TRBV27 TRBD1 TGTGCCAGCAGTCGGGGGGGACAGGGGTTCACAGATACGCAGTATTTT CASSRGGQGFTDTQYF
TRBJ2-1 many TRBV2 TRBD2 TGTGCCAGCAGTGAAAGGGCGGGGGGGTCGAATGAGCAGTTCTTC CASSERAGGSNEQFF
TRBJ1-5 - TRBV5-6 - TGTGCCAGCTCGGGAGGAGGGATCAATCAGCCCCAGCATTTT CASSGGGINQPQHF